The text below deals with one T cell receptor beta chain. The antigen this receptor binds is unknown. There are no base qualities to consult, and no much larger clone falls within one base. The data were obtained in a study of post-analysis software for immune sequencing data (dated by TCRdb to the mid-2010s). With respect to the entire study: The recorded disease courses included relapsing-remitting, secondary progressive and progressive-relapsing multiple sclerosis, and some patients had no subtype annotation. The patient repertoires were set against around eleven previously published healthy control repertoires from donors whose ages ranged from about 6 to 26 years. A subset of samples was prepared in parallel using single-end sample barcoding, then pooled and co-amplified after Illumina adapter ligation.

To demonstrate the VDJtools post-analysis software, TCR beta repertoires were profiled from the peripheral blood of 10 to 15 young patients with multiple sclerosis. The multiple sclerosis patients were children and adolescents ranging in age from roughly 6 to 16 years. To prepare the library, PCR was applied. Sequencing was carried out with an Illumina HiSeq 2500. To reduce PCR and sequencing biases, unique molecular identifiers were incorporated into the TCR beta cDNA libraries. Approximately 500,000 cDNA molecules were obtained per 1 to 10 million input T cells, so each molecule approximated one T cell. The patient libraries were prepared and sequenced with the same protocol used for the earlier healthy control dataset. Samples belonging to the same batch were prepared together, multiplexed and sequenced on a shared HiSeq lane. The paper's processing steps were these. Raw barcoded reads were processed with MIGEC, discarding single-read molecular identifier groups before consensus assembly and CDR3 extraction. Clonotype tables were post-analysed with VDJtools, and diversity was normalized by down-sampling all datasets to the smallest sample size. In repertoire overlap clustering, CDR3 amino acid sequences, but not nucleotide sequences, were matched to correct batch-related cross-sample contamination. The raw public data were reprocessed by TCRdb itself: fastp quality trimming at Q25, MiXCR clonotype calling, in-frame beta chains only. Every entry covers one CDR3 protein and lists the most common genes and DNA from its rows. The V and J calls were determined by TCRdb, not by the authors. Here the sample has some 450,000 distinct CDR3 sequences; roughly 45% occur a single time. The top ten hold around 10% of the sample.

The junction shows trimming of 6 bases on V and 1 base on J, and the gene matches do not reach 5 bases of it. The CDR3 has 15 amino acids, counting the end cysteine and phenylalanine. The read is trimmed to its CDR3 DNA, 45 bases read in frame from base 1. Beyond this particular receptor, the publication reports: The multiple sclerosis patient group was slightly younger than the control group. Direct clustering with F measure revealed strong co-clustering of samples prepared in the same batch, which led to a batch-effect correction. Roughly 5 TRBV segments, including TRBV5-6, TRBV5-1 and TRBV20-1, were significantly more frequent in patients than controls. Normalized Chao1 diversity was significantly lower in multiple sclerosis patients than controls, suggesting substantial peripheral T-cell clonal expansion.

Input material: blood. The rearrangement combines TRBV12-3 or TRBV12-4 with TRBJ2-3; 9 central nucleotides agree with TRBD1. The clonotype was recovered from a girl between 5 and 17 years old with multiple sclerosis. CDR3 reads: CASSPDRGRTDTQYF. The DNA sequence is TGTGCCAGCAGCCCGGACAGGGGTCGCACAGATACGCAGTATTTT.